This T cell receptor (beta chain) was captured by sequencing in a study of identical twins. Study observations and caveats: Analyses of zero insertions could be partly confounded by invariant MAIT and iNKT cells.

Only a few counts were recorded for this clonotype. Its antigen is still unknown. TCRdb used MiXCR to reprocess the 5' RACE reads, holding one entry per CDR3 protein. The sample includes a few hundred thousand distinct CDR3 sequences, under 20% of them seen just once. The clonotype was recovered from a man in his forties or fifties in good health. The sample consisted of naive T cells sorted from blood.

CDR3 DNA sequence: TGTGCCATCAGTGAGTCCCGGACAGTTTACACCGGGGAGCTGTTTTTT. Residues: CAISESRTVYTGELFF. J is TRBJ2-2 and V is TRBV10-3; D possibly corresponds to TRBD1 (6 bases). This CDR3 comprises 16 residues. The germline V gene encodes CDR1 ENHRY and CDR2 SYGVKD. V shed 0 bases and J shed 3 bases, with 11 bases lying between them.